Below, 19 T cell receptor beta chains from the same sample are listed, as sequenced in a study of T cell responses to AZD1222 COVID-19 vaccine. The method was immunoSEQ multiplex PCR; TCRdb's version includes in-frame clones alone and lacks a portion of them. Of about 110,000 clones detected, under 95% appear once; the ten largest clones hold 5% to 7.5%. Sequenced here: peripheral blood, sampled 28 days after the second AZD1222 dose. The receptors come from an adult who received the AZD1222 COVID-19 vaccine.

The chain recombines TRBV27 with TRBJ2-7; D remains unclear. The germline V gene has CDR1 MNHEY and CDR2 SMNVEV (reference sequence). The CDR3 is 13 residues long. V lost 7 bases and J lost 1, with 11 bases in between. The CDR3 region is CASKFTASYEQYF. The DNA for the CDR3 is TGTGCCAGCAAATTTACAGCGTCCTACGAGCAGTACTTC.

This chain joins TRBV4-3 and TRBJ2-2, with a weak D call TRBD2 (6 bases). From germline, CDR1 is LGHNA and CDR2 YSLEER. Trimming removed 4 bases from V and 7 bases from J, with 16 bases in between. The CDR3 contains 15 residues. The CDR3 DNA reads as TGCGCCAGCAGCCCTCACCCCAGGGAGGTCGGGGAGCTGTTTTTT. Amino acids: CASSPHPREVGELFF.

The chain combines TRBV4-1 with TRBJ1-2; 8 bases align to TRBD1. There are 15 residues in the CDR3. Trimming removed 3 bases from V and 4 bases from J; junction bases left unmatched: 7. Germline V CDR1 and CDR2: MGHRA, YSYEKL. The CDR3 protein is CASSQDRDMLYGYTF. The CDR3 region has the DNA TGCGCCAGCAGCCAGGACAGGGATATGCTCTATGGCTACACCTTC.

The chain employs TRBV9 and TRBJ2-1, with D possibly matching TRBD2 (6 bases). V was cut by 0 bases and J by 6 bases, with 13 bases left in between. The CDR3 contains 15 residues. CDR1 SGDLS and CDR2 YYNGEE come from the germline V gene. The CDR3, as DNA: TGTGCCAGCAGCGTAGGGTCGGGAGTCCCCAATGAGCAGTTCTTC. This gives the protein CASSVGSGVPNEQFF.

V and J are TRBV7-2 and TRBJ2-7, with 7 bases fitting TRBD2. CDR1 SGHTA and CDR2 FQGNSA come from the germline V gene. The CDR3 contains 13 residues. J was trimmed by 3 bases and V by 4 bases; bases with no gene match: 3. CDR3: CASSSGGLYEQYF. The DNA for the CDR3 is TGTGCCAGCAGCTCGGGAGGCCTCTACGAGCAGTACTTC.

This rearrangement joins TRBV3-1 (or the pseudogene TRBV3-2) to TRBJ1-2, with 8 positions matching TRBD1. Germline V gene lookup returns CDR1 LGHDT and CDR2 YNNKEL (reference sequence). This CDR3 has 13 residues. Trimming took 4 bases from V and 8 from J; bases not matched to a gene: 6. In nucleotides, the CDR3 is TGTGCCAGCAGCCCATCCGACAGGGGAGGCTACACCTTC. Amino acids: CASSPSDRGGYTF.

The count of this clone is one. J is TRBJ1-5 and V is TRBV3-1 (or the pseudogene TRBV3-2), with no clear D. Trimming left V 3 bases short and J 4 bases short, with 13 bases between. Germline CDR1 LGHDT, CDR2 YNNKEL (reference sequence). The CDR3 is 15 amino acids. The CDR3 protein is CASSQAQQTNQPQHF. The CDR3 nucleotides read TGTGCCAGCAGCCAGGCTCAACAAACTAATCAGCCCCAGCATTTT.

The chain employs TRBV11-2 and TRBJ1-5; D gene uncertain. This CDR3 comprises 14 residues. Germline CDR1 and CDR2: SGHAT and FQNNGV. Trimming stripped 6 bases from V and 0 bases from J, with 9 bases between. CDR3 sequence reads: CASSLTHSNQPQHF. DNA for the CDR3: TGTGCCAGCAGTTTGACTCATAGCAATCAGCCCCAGCATTTT. The whole variable domain, remainder taken from reference TRBV11-2 and TRBJ1-5, is EAGVAQSPRYKIIEKRQSVAFWCNPISGHATLYWYQQILGQGPKLLIQFQNNGVVDDSQLPKDRFSAERLKGVDSTLKIQPAKLEDSAVYLCASSLTHSNQPQHFGDGTRLSIL.

The V gene is TRBV4-3, the J gene TRBJ1-4; D unresolved. This CDR3 comprises 16 residues. Germline-derived CDR1 and CDR2 are LGHNA and YSLEER. Trimming took off 1 base at V and 5 bases at J, with 14 bases between the two ends. For the CDR3, the DNA is TGCGCCAGCAGCCAAGTCGATGGAGGGCACAATGAAAAACTGTTTTTT. Residues: CASSQVDGGHNEKLFF.

V gene TRBV5-5 combines with J gene TRBJ1-3; 7 bases are shared with TRBD1. The CDR3 has 14 residues. Unmatched junction bases numbered 5, after V lost 4 bases and J lost 4 bases. CDR1 and CDR2 (germline): SGHKS, YYEKEE (reference sequence). DNA for the CDR3: TGTGCCAGCAGCACGACAGGGAACGGAAACACCATATATTTT. It is translated as CASSTTGNGNTIYF. The full variable domain, rest sourced from reference TRBV5-5 and TRBJ1-3, is DAGVTQSPTHLIKTRGQQVTLRCSPISGHKSVSWYQQVLGQGPQFIFQYYEKEERGRGNFPDRFSARQFPNYSSELNVNALLLGDSALYLCASSTTGNGNTIYFGEGSWLTVV.

J is TRBJ1-1 and V is TRBV6-1; D might be TRBD1 (6 bases). This CDR3 has 14 residues. Per the germline V gene, CDR1 is MNHNS and CDR2 is SASEGT. Trimming removed 1 base at V and 10 bases at J, with 16 bases between. The chain's CDR3 is CASSEGDTSWGAFF. The CDR3 nucleotides are TGTGCCAGCAGTGAAGGGGACACTAGCTGGGGAGCTTTCTTT.

The chain has TRBV11-3 and TRBJ1-1, with D perhaps matching TRBD1 (5 bases). The CDR3 runs 17 residues. Trimming shortened V by 4 bases and J by 5 bases, and 23 bases separated the two germline ends. Per germline, CDR1 SGHNT and CDR2 YENEEA. CDR3 residues: CASSSSGGMRRETEAFF. The CDR3 DNA is TGTGCCAGCAGCTCCTCCGGGGGTATGAGGAGGGAAACTGAAGCTTTCTTT.

The chain carries TRBV27 and TRBJ2-1; 7 bases agree with TRBD2. Trimming cost V 4 bases and J 9 bases; bases outside gene matches: 3. In germline, CDR1 is MNHEY, CDR2 SMNVEV (reference sequence). The CDR3 covers 12 residues. CDR3 region: CASSWGGIEQFF. CDR3 sequence (DNA): TGTGCCAGCAGTTGGGGGGGGATTGAGCAGTTCTTC.

V is TRBV25-1 and J is TRBJ1-4, with 10 positions matching TRBD1. The length of the CDR3 is 17 residues. The junction had 5 bases not matched to a gene; V was cut back by 2 bases and J by 2 bases. CDR1 MGHDK and CDR2 SYGVNS come from the germline V gene. CDR3: CASSESGQGVTNEKLFF. The CDR3 DNA reads as TGTGCCAGCAGTGAAAGCGGACAGGGGGTGACTAATGAAAAACTGTTTTTT. The full variable domain, with the rest looked up from reference TRBV25-1 and TRBJ1-4, is EADIYQTPRYLVIGTGKKITLECSQTMGHDKMYWYQQDPGMELHLIHYSYGVNSTEKGDLSSESTVSRIRTEHFPLTLESARPSHTSQYLCASSESGQGVTNEKLFFGSGTQLSVL.

This clone was counted a few times. The rearrangement links TRBV12-3 or TRBV12-4 to TRBJ1-4; D is uncertain. Trimming left V 6 bases short and J 6 bases short, with 11 bases between. The CDR3 is made up of 13 amino acids. The chain's CDR3 is CASRRRGYEKLFF. DNA for the CDR3: TGTGCCAGCAGGAGGCGGGGTTATGAAAAACTGTTTTTT.

This clone was seen only once. The rearrangement uses TRBV14 and TRBJ2-1; 7 bases agree with TRBD1. Trimming cost V 8 bases and J 6 bases; bases outside gene matches: 19. Looked up from germline, CDR1 is SGHDN and CDR2 is FVKESK. This CDR3 has 17 amino acids. The DNA for the CDR3 is TGTGCCAGCTCACCAAAGTCGGGACAGCACCTTCCCAATGAGCAGTTCTTC. It encodes CASSPKSGQHLPNEQFF.

CDR3 loop: CASSIRLAGVYEQYF. The DNA for the CDR3 is TGTGCCAGTAGTATCAGACTAGCGGGGGTCTACGAGCAGTACTTC. The chain is built from TRBV19 and TRBJ2-7, with TRBD2 matching over 12 bases. Germline CDR1 is LNHDA and CDR2 is SQIVND (reference sequence). With 3 bases clipped from V and 3 bases from J, the junction kept 3 bases outside the gene matches. The CDR3 covers 15 residues.

In DNA, the CDR3 is TGCGCCAGCAGCCACACAGGGGCTAGCGGGGGCAATGAGCAGTTCTTC. This codes for CASSHTGASGGNEQFF. The chain is built from TRBV10-1 and TRBJ2-1; 10 bases align to TRBD2. This CDR3 has 16 amino acids. Germline V gives CDR1 WNHNN, CDR2 SYGVQD (reference sequence). Trimming removed 6 bases from V and 6 bases from J; junction bases left unmatched: 11.

The chain is built from TRBV6-5 and TRBJ2-7; D is ambiguous. V lost 2 bases to trimming and J lost 2 bases, with 16 bases between them. This CDR3 region has 16 residues. Germline CDR1 is MNHEY and CDR2 is SVGAGI. As DNA, the CDR3 is TGTGCCAGCAGTTACACCTCCGGGCCCATTCCCTACGAGCAGTACTTC. Protein: CASSYTSGPIPYEQYF.